These T cell receptor beta chains were read from a single sample in a study of cytomegalovirus exposure and HLA in healthy donors. This table comes from immunoSEQ multiplex PCR, and its TCRdb copy is limited to in-frame clones, with some not included. The sample comprises 150,000 to 200,000 clones, about three quarters of which are singletons, and less than 8% rests with the top ten. The sequenced sample consisted of PBMCs. The receptors were gathered from a man in his forties in good health and CMV-seropositive. Both conserved end residues are part of each CDR3. A D gene is named only where the DNA matches it firmly. Rows may omit the clone size; those that give it use once, few, many or a size class.

>TRBD2|.|TRBJ2-7|TRBV29-1
TGCAGCGTTGTTGAAGGACTAGCGGGAGGGAGTGAGTACTTC
CSVVEGLAGGSEYF
>.|.|TRBJ2-1|TRBV7-9
TGTGCCAGCAGCTTAGCCCCTAGCGAGATCTACAATGAGCAGTTCTTC
CASSLAPSEIYNEQFF
>.|.|TRBJ2-5|TRBV7-7
TGTGCCAGCAGCTTAGCGGGGGGGGCGTCGGAGACCCAGTACTTC
CASSLAGGASETQYF
>TRBD2|once|TRBJ2-4|TRBV7-2
TGTGCCAGCAGCCCATCGGGACTAGCTTTCAGGGACATTCAGTACTTC
CASSPSGLAFRDIQYF
>.|.|TRBJ2-7|TRBV5-1
TGCGCCAGCAGCTTTGACGCAGGTCACTCCTACGAGCAGTACTTC
CASSFDAGHSYEQYF
>.|.|TRBJ1-1|TRBV7-3
TGTGCCAGCAGCATCGACGGGGGTCCGAACACTGAAGCTTTCTTT
CASSIDGGPNTEAFF
>.|.|TRBJ1-1|TRBV2
TGTGCCAGCAGTTCCGAGACAGCGACTGAAGCTTTCTTT
CASSSETATEAFF
>.|.|TRBJ2-7|TRBV18
TGTGCCAGCTCACCACCGGGGGGAGCCTACGAGCAGTACTTC
CASSPPGGAYEQYF
>.|.|TRBJ2-2|TRBV18
TGTGCCAGCTCACCACCGGCAGGATTGAACACCGGGGAGCTGTTTTTT
CASSPPAGLNTGELFF
>.|medium-sized|TRBJ1-1|TRBV5-8
TGTGCCAGCAGAATACTCACAGATAAAATGAACACTGAAGCTTTCTTT
CASRILTDKMNTEAFF
>TRBD2|.|TRBJ2-3|TRBV11-3
TGTGCCAGCAGCTTACGAGCGGGAGGGGTGGATACGCAGTATTTT
CASSLRAGGVDTQYF
>.|.|TRBJ2-3|TRBV11-2
TGTGCCAGCAGCCATGGGGCGGGGACTAGCACAGATACGCAGTATTTT
CASSHGAGTSTDTQYF
>.|.|TRBJ2-7|TRBV7-9
TGTGCCAGCAGCTTACCCCTTAGCGGCAGCTCCTACGAGCAGTACTTC
CASSLPLSGSSYEQYF
>.|.|TRBJ1-1|TRBV5-6
TGTGCCAGCAGCCGGAGTTTGAACACTGAAGCTTTCTTT
CASSRSLNTEAFF
>TRBD1|.|TRBJ2-1|TRBV5-1
TGCGCCAGCAGCTTAGGACAGGGGTCCCACAATGAGCAGTTCTTC
CASSLGQGSHNEQFF
>TRBD1|.|TRBJ2-7|TRBV6-1
TGTGCCAGCAGTGAAAAGGGGACAGGGGGGATGTACGAGCAGTACTTC
CASSEKGTGGMYEQYF
>TRBD2|.|TRBJ2-3|TRBV7-2
TGTGCCAGCAGCCCTTATATACTAGCGGGGCGCACAGATACGCAGTATTTT
CASSPYILAGRTDTQYF
>TRBD1|.|TRBJ2-7|TRBV11-2
TGTGCCAGCAGCTTAACAGGGGGGAGTTACGAGCAGTACTTC
CASSLTGGSYEQYF
>TRBD2|.|TRBJ2-7|TRBV6-5
TGTGCCAGCAGTAGGACTAGCTACTACGAGCAGTACTTC
CASSRTSYYEQYF
>TRBD1|once|TRBJ2-2|TRBV6-6
TGTGCCAGCAGTTATCCCGGACAGGGAAACACCGGGGAGCTGTTTTTT
CASSYPGQGNTGELFF
>.|.|TRBJ2-7|TRBV2
TGTGCCAGCAGTGAAATCGGGGGGCTCGAGCAGTACTTC
CASSEIGGLEQYF
>.|.|TRBJ2-1|TRBV5-1
TGCGCCAGCAGCCTAATGGACAGCTCCTACAATGAGCAGTTCTTC
CASSLMDSSYNEQFF
>TRBD2|.|TRBJ2-2|TRBV15
TGTGCCACCAGCAGAGATATCGGGACTAGCATCGTCCGGGAGCTGTTTTTT
CATSRDIGTSIVRELFF
>.|.|TRBJ1-1|TRBV28
TGTGCCAGCAGTTCCCCCGAACAGAACACTGAAGCTTTCTTT
CASSSPEQNTEAFF
>TRBD1|.|TRBJ1-1|TRBV4-1
TGCGCCAGCAGCCTCGTACAGGGGTTACCGAACACTGAAGCTTTCTTT
CASSLVQGLPNTEAFF
>.|.|TRBJ1-5|TRBV15
TGTGCCACCAGCTCTCCAGGGCAGACCTATAGCAATCAGCCCCAGCATTTT
CATSSPGQTYSNQPQHF
>TRBD1|few|TRBJ1-1|TRBV25-1
TGTGCCAGCAGTGCCGGGACAGGGGTGACTGAAGCTTTCTTT
CASSAGTGVTEAFF
>.|once|TRBJ2-7|TRBV7-9
TGTGCCAGCAGCTCCAGCGGGCTCCCCATAAGGGACGAGCAGTACTTC
CASSSSGLPIRDEQYF
>.|.|TRBJ2-1|TRBV20-1
TGCAGTGCTAGGGCAGGGCTTCTGTTCTTC
CSARAGLLFF
>TRBD1|few|TRBJ2-6|TRBV6-7
TGTGCCAGCAGAAACCGGGACAGGGGACTACCGTACTCTGGGGCCAACGGCCTGACTTTC
CASRNRDRGLPYSGANGLTF
>.|.|TRBJ1-1|TRBV9
TGTGCCAGCAGCGTAGGGGGCAGGTTGACTGAAGCTTTCTTT
CASSVGGRLTEAFF
>TRBD1|.|TRBJ2-7|TRBV11-3
TGTGCCAGCAGCTTAGGGGACAGGGAGGATCGAGGTCAGGACTTC
CASSLGDREDRGQDF
>TRBD2|once|TRBJ2-1|TRBV2
TGTGCCAGCCAATCGGCGGGAGGTGAGCAGTTCTTC
CASQSAGGEQFF
>TRBD1|.|TRBJ2-3|TRBV7-6
TGTGCCAGCAGCTTGGGACAGGGGCCAGATACGCAGTATTTT
CASSLGQGPDTQYF
>TRBD2|once|TRBJ2-3|TRBV5-1
TGCGCCAGCACCGGCCCTAGCGGAAGCACAGATACGCAGTATTTT
CASTGPSGSTDTQYF
>TRBD1|.|TRBJ1-1|TRBV28
TGTGCCAGCAGTCTTCAGGGACAGGTCCACACTGAAGCTTTCTTT
CASSLQGQVHTEAFF
>.|few|TRBJ2-7|TRBV27
TGTGCCAGCGCCGGGGCCCAGACGGGGAGGAACGAGCAGTACTTC
CASAGAQTGRNEQYF
>.|once|TRBJ1-1|TRBV6-4
TGTGCCAGCAGTCTACGGAGGGGCACTGAAGCTTTCTTT
CASSLRRGTEAFF
>TRBD1|.|TRBJ1-2|TRBV28
TGTGCCAGCAGTTTACAAGGGGACAGGCGGACCTTC
CASSLQGDRRTF
>TRBD2|.|TRBJ2-1|TRBV2
TGTGCCAGCAGTCAGGGACTAGCGGGGGCTGTAGGGGGGAATGAGCAGTTCTTC
CASSQGLAGAVGGNEQFF
>TRBD1|.|TRBJ2-2|TRBV28
TGTGCCAGCAGTAGAGGGGGCGCCTACACCGGGGAGCTGTTTTTT
CASSRGGAYTGELFF
>.|few|TRBJ2-7|TRBV6-1
TGTGCCAGTATTTTCAAGCAGAAGGCGGCATACGAGCAGTACTTC
CASIFKQKAAYEQYF
>TRBD2|.|TRBJ2-1|TRBV7-2
TGTGCCAGCAGCCCACTAGCGGGAGCGTACAATGAGCAGTTCTTC
CASSPLAGAYNEQFF
>.|few|TRBJ1-1|TRBV29-1
TGCAGCGTTGAATTGGGCCAGATGAACACTGAAGCTTTCTTT
CSVELGQMNTEAFF
>TRBD2|.|TRBJ2-7|TRBV6-5
TGTGCCAGCAGTCCCGGACTAGCGGGGAACTACGAGCAGTACTTC
CASSPGLAGNYEQYF
>.|.|TRBJ2-7|TRBV27
TGTGCCAGCATCGATACAGGATCACCCTACGAGCAGTACTTC
CASIDTGSPYEQYF
>.|.|TRBJ2-3|TRBV5-4
TGTGCCAGCAGCTTTTACACAGATACGCAGTATTTT
CASSFYTDTQYF
>.|.|TRBJ2-1|TRBV5-4
TGTGCCAGCAGCTTGAGCAGGAATAATGAGCAGTTCTTC
CASSLSRNNEQFF
>.|once|TRBJ2-3|TRBV29-1
TGCAGCGTTCTACACTACAGGGAAAGCAGCACAGATACGCAGTATTTT
CSVLHYRESSTDTQYF
>TRBD1|.|TRBJ1-3|TRBV6-6
TGTGCCAGCAGTTACTCGCAGGGGGTGGATTTT
CASSYSQGVDF
>.|.|TRBJ2-5|TRBV13
TGTGCCAGCAGCTCATGGACTTCTGCTTTGGGCCAGTACTTC
CASSSWTSALGQYF
>.|.|TRBJ2-7|TRBV11-3
TGTGCCAGCAGCCAGAACAGGGTGAGCTACGAGCAGTACTTC
CASSQNRVSYEQYF
>.|.|TRBJ1-5|TRBV18
TGTGCCAGCTCACCAGGGCAGAGCAATCAGCCCCAGCATTTT
CASSPGQSNQPQHF
>.|.|TRBJ1-4|TRBV4-1
TGCGCCAGCAGCCCGACAGCAGGGGCCTTTAGGGAAAAACTGTTTTTT
CASSPTAGAFREKLFF
>.|.|TRBJ1-1|TRBV7-9
TGTGCCAGCAGCTTCCAGGGTATTGACACTGAAGCTTTCTTT
CASSFQGIDTEAFF
>.|few|TRBJ1-1|TRBV30
TGTGCCTGGAGTGCGGAGATGAACACTGAAGCTTTCTTT
CAWSAEMNTEAFF
>.|.|TRBJ1-2|TRBV12-5
TGTGCTAGTGGTTCGCCGGGATCCCCAGCAGGTGGCTACACCTTC
CASGSPGSPAGGYTF